Reported below is one T cell receptor beta chain. Its antigen remains unidentified. This record comes from a study of identical twins. CDR3 length: 15 amino acids. V was trimmed by 1 base and J by 3 bases, leaving 9 bases between them. CDR1 is SGHTA, CDR2 FQGTGA, per germline. Unique molecular identifiers were present on the cDNA, and a universal primer site came from template switching. TCRdb re-derived calls from the 5' RACE reads in MiXCR, one entry per CDR3 protein. This sample has 420,000 or so distinct CDR3 sequences, with approximately 17% found just once. Points from the study as a whole: Analyses of zero insertions could, in part, be confounded by invariant MAIT and iNKT cells.

The sequence was collected from a man between 50 and 59 years old in good health. The rearrangement links TRBV7-3 to TRBJ2-2; tentatively, D is TRBD1 (5 bases). Sequences were obtained from naive T cells sorted from blood. The CDR3 region is CASSLNQGYTGELFF. The CDR3 DNA sequence: TGTGCCAGCAGCTTAAATCAGGGCTACACCGGGGAGCTGTTTTTT.